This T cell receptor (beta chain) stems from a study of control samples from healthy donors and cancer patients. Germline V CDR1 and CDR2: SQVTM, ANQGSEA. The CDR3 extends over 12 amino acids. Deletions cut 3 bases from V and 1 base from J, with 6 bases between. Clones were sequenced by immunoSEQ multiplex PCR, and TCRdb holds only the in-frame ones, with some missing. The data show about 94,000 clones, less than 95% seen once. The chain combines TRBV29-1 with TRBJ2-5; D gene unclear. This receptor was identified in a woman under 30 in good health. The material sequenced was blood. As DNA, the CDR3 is TGCAGCGTTGATCCGGGCCAAGAGACCCAGTACTTC. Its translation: CSVDPGQETQYF.